This T cell receptor beta chain was recovered during a study of T cell clusters in autoimmune cytopenias. Measured by frequency, this clonotype is medium-sized. Its matching antigen is unknown. TRB amplification used 200 to 250 ng of peripheral blood genomic DNA. The length of the CDR3 is 14 residues. Looked up from germline, CDR1 is LNHDA and CDR2 is SQIVND (reference sequence). Study results and limitations: Active autoimmune hepatitis patients had around 2.9-fold fewer exclusive TRB clusters than healthy donors. Primary autoimmune cytopenia patients appeared to lack physiological T cell clusters present in healthy donors.

Multiplex touch-down PCR amplified TRB using TRB-A and TRB-B pools in one tube. TCRdb reprocessed the multiplex PCR reads and keeps a single row for each CDR3 protein, giving no DNA. The sample's table shows about 3,900 distinct CDR3 sequences. The chain employs TRBV19 and TRBJ1-3. Material for sequencing was peripheral blood. This TCR derives from a human donor with an autoimmune cytopenia or autoimmune hepatitis (not recorded which). This chain's CDR3 is CASTTGNSGNTIYF.